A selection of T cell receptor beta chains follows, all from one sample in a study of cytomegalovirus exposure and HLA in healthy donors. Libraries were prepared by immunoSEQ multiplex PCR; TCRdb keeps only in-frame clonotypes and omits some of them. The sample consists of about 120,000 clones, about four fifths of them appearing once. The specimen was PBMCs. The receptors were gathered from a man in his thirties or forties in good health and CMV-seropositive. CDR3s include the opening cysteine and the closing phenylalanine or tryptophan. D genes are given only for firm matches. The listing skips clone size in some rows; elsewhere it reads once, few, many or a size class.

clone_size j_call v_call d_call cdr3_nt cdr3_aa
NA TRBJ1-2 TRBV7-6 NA TGTGCCAGCAGCCCGCGGGGGTTCGGTGGCTACACCTTC CASSPRGFGGYTF
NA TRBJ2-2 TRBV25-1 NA TGTGCCAGCAGCCAGGGGATTTACACCGGGGAGCTGTTTTTT CASSQGIYTGELFF
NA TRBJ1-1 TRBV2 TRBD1 TGTGCCAGCAGGGCGGGGTGGGGGACAGCAGCTTTCTTT CASRAGWGTAAFF
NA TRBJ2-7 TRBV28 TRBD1 TGTGCCAGCAGCACCAACAGGGGGCGCACCGGTTACGAGCAGTACTTC CASSTNRGRTGYEQYF
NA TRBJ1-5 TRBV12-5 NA TGTGCTAGTGCCCTCGGGGGGAATCAGCCCCAGCATTTT CASALGGNQPQHF
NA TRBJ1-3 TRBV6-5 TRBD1 TGTGCCAGCAGTTCCGGGACAGGGGAGAGCATATATTTT CASSSGTGESIYF
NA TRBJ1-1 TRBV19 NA TGTGCCAGTAGTATTCGGAGGGGACTGAACACTGAAGCTTTCTTT CASSIRRGLNTEAFF
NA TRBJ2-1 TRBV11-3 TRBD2 TGTGCCAGCAGCAAGAGACTAGCGGGACCCTACAATGAGCAGTTCTTC CASSKRLAGPYNEQFF
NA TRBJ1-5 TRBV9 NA TGTGCCAGCAGCGTAGGGTGGACACTCGGGAGCAATCAGCCCCAGCATTTT CASSVGWTLGSNQPQHF
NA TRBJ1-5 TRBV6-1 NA TGTGCCAGCAGTGCGTTAGAGGACACTCACAATCAGCCCCAGCATTTT CASSALEDTHNQPQHF
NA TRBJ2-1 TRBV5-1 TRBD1 TGCGCCAGCAGCTCTCAGGGGGCTGACAATGAGCAGTTCTTC CASSSQGADNEQFF
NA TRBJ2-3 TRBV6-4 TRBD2 TGTGCCAGCAGTCCTAGCGGGGGGGCCACAGATACGCAGTATTTT CASSPSGGATDTQYF
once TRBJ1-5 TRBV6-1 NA TGTGCCAGCAGTGAATATACAGGCCTTTATCAGCCCCAGCATTTT CASSEYTGLYQPQHF
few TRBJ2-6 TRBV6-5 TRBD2 TGTGCCAGCAGACGGGGGGGATCTGGGGCCAACGTCCTGACTTTC CASRRGGSGANVLTF
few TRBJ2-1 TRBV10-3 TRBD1 TGTGCCAGCAGTGACAGGGCGACCTACAATGAGCAGTTCTTC CASSDRATYNEQFF